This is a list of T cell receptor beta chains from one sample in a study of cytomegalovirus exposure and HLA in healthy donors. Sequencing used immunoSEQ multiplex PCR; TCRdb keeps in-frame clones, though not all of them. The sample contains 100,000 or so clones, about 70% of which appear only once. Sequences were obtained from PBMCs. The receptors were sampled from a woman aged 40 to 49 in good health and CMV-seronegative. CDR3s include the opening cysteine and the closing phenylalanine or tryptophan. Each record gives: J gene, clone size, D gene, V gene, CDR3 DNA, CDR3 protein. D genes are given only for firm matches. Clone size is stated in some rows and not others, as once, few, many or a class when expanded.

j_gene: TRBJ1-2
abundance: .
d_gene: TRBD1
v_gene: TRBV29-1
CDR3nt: TGCAGCGTTACAGGACAGGGGGAAGGCTACACCTTC
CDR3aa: CSVTGQGEGYTF

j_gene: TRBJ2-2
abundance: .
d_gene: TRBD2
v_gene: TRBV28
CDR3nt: TGTGCCAGCAGTTTTATCGCGGGAGGGCCTCTGGACACCGGGGAGCTGTTTTTT
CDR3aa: CASSFIAGGPLDTGELFF

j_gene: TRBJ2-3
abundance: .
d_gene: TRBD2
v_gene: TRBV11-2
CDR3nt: TGTGCCAGCAGGGGGCGGACTAGCGGGAGTAAGAGGGAAGATACGCAGTATTTT
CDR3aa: CASRGRTSGSKREDTQYF

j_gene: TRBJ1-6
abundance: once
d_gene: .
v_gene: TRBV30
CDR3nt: TGTGCCTGGAAGAGGGATAATTCACCCCTCCACTTT
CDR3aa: CAWKRDNSPLHF

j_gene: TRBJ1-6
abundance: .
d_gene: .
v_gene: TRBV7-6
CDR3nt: TGTGCCAGCAGCTTAGCGGGGGGGTTACTCCACTTT
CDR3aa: CASSLAGGLLHF

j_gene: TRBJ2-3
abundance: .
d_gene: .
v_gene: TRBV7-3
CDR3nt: TGTGCCAGCAGCCCTACCGCGGGGAGCGGTCCTGGTACGCAGTATTTT
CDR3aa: CASSPTAGSGPGTQYF

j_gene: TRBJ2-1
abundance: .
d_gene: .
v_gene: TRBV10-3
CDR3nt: TGTGCCATCAGTGGGTCGAGCGCGGCCTACAATGAGCAGTTCTTC
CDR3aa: CAISGSSAAYNEQFF

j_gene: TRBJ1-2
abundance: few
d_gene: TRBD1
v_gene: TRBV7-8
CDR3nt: TGTGCCAGCAGTCTCGGGACAGGGATATACTATGGCTACACCTTC
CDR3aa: CASSLGTGIYYGYTF

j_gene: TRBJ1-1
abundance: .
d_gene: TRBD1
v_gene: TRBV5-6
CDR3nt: TGCGCCAGCAGCTTGGGACAGCCAGAAGCTTTCTTT
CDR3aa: CASSLGQPEAFF

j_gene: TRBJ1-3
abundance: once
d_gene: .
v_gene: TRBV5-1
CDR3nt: TGCGCCAGCAGCTTTAACGGTAACGGAAACACCATATATTTT
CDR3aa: CASSFNGNGNTIYF

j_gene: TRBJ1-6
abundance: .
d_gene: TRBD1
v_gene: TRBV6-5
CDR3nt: TGTGCCAGCAGTAAAGGACAGGGGATATATTCACCCCTCCACTTT
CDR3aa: CASSKGQGIYSPLHF

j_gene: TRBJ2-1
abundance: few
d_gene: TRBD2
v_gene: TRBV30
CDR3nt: TGTGCCTGGAGCGGGGGGAGCTCCTACAATGAGCAGTTCTTC
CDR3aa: CAWSGGSSYNEQFF

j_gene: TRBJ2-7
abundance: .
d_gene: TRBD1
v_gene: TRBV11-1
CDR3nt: TGTGCCAGCAGCTCACCGGGACAGGGGGCTTACGAGCAGTACTTC
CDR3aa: CASSSPGQGAYEQYF

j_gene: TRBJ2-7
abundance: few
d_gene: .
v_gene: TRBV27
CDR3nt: TGTGCCAGCAGTTTAAGACGGAGCTACGAGCAGTACTTC
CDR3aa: CASSLRRSYEQYF

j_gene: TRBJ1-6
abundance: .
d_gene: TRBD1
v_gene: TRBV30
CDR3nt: TGTGCCTGGAGTGGGACAGGGTCTAATTCACCCCTCCACTTT
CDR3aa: CAWSGTGSNSPLHF

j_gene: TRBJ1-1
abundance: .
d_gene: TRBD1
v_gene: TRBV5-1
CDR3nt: TGCGCCAGCAGCCAGACGACAGGGTTGACCAGCGATGCTTTCTTT
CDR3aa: CASSQTTGLTSDAFF

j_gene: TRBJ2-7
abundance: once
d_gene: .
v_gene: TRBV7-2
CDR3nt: TGTGCCAGCAGCTTAGAGGTCGGAAGACTGGGCGAGCAGTACTTC
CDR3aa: CASSLEVGRLGEQYF

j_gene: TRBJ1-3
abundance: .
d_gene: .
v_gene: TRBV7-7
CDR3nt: TGTGCTAGCAGTCAGGGGCCGCCTTCCTCTGGAAACACCATATATTTT
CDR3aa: CASSQGPPSSGNTIYF

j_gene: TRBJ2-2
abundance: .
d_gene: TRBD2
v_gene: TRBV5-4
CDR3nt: TGTGCCAGCAGCTTGGCCCCCCTAGCGGGGGTGGGCGGGGAGCTGTTTTTT
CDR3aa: CASSLAPLAGVGGELFF

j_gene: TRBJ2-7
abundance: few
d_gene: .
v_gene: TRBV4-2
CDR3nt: TGTGCCAGCAGCCAAGCGGTGCTGCCCTACGAGCAGTACTTC
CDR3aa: CASSQAVLPYEQYF

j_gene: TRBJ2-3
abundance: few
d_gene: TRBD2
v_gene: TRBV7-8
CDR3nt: TGTGCCAGCAGCACGACCGCCACTAGCGGGATAACAGATACGCAGTATTTT
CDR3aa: CASSTTATSGITDTQYF

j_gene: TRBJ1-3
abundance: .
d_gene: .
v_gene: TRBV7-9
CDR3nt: TGTGCCAGCAACTACGAGGTCTCTGGAAACACCATATATTTT
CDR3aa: CASNYEVSGNTIYF

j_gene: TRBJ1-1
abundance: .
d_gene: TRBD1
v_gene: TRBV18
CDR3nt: TGTGCCAGCTCACCCAGACCGGACAGGGGGCCTACTGAAGCTTTCTTT
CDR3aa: CASSPRPDRGPTEAFF

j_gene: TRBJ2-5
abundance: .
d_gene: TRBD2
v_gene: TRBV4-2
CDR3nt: TGTGCCAGCAGCCAGTATAGCGGGGTAGAGACCCAGTACTTC
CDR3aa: CASSQYSGVETQYF

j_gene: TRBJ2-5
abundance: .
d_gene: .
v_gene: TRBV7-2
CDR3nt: TGTGCCAGCAGCTTAGCGATCGGTCTCCGCAACCCAGAGACCCAGTACTTC
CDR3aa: CASSLAIGLRNPETQYF

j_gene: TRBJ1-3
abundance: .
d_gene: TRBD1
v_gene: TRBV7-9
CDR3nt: TGTGCCAGCAGCCCGACAGGGGGCTACTCTGGAAACACCATATATTTT
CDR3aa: CASSPTGGYSGNTIYF

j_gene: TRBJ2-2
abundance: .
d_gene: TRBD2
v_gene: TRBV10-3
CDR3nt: TGTGCCATCAGAAAACTAGCGGGAGGGAACACCGGGGAGCTGTTTTTT
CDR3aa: CAIRKLAGGNTGELFF

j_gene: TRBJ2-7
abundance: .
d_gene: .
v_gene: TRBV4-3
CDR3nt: TGCGCCAGCAGCCAAGTTCCTGCGGGACAGCCTTCGGACGAGCAGTACTTC
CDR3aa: CASSQVPAGQPSDEQYF

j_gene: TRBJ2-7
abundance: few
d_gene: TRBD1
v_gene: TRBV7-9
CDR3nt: TGTGCCAGCAGCTCGGGACAGGGAGGCGAGCAGTACTTC
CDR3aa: CASSSGQGGEQYF

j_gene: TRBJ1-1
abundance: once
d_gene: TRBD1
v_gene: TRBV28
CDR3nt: TGTGCCAGCAGTTTCTTCCTTCTCCGGGACAGGGGGCTAGGCTCAGGGAACACTGAAGCTTTCTTT
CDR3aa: CASSFFLLRDRGLGSGNTEAFF

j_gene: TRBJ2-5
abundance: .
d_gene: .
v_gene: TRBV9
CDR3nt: TGTGCCAGCAGCGTACGCGGTACTCAAGAGACCCAGTACTTC
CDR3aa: CASSVRGTQETQYF

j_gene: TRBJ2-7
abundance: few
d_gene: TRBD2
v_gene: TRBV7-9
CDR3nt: TGTGCCAGCAGCTTAGGGACTAGCGGGAGTTACGAGCAGTACTTC
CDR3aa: CASSLGTSGSYEQYF

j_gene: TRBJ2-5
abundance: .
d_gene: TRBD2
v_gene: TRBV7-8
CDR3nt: TGTGCCAGCAGCTCAAGGGACAGAGGGACTAGCGGGAGTACGGAGGCCCAGTACTTC
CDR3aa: CASSSRDRGTSGSTEAQYF

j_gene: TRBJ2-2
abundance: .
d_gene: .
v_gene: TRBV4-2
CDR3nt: TGTGCCAGCAGCCAAGATCGAGTCGCCGGGGAGCTGTTTTTT
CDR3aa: CASSQDRVAGELFF

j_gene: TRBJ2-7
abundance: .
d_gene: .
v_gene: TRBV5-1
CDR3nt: TGCGCCAGCAGCCTATCGATCGCAGGTAACTACGAGCAGTACTTC
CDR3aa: CASSLSIAGNYEQYF

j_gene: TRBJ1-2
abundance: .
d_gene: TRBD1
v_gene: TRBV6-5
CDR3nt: TGTGCCAGCAGTTCCAGGGGGCAAGGCTATGGCTACACCTTC
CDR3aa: CASSSRGQGYGYTF

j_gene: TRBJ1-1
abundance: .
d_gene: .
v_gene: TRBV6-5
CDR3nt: TGTGCCTCTACCGGGACACCCATGAACACTGAAGCTTTCTTT
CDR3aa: CASTGTPMNTEAFF

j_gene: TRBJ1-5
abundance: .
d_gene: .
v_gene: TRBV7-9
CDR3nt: TGTGCCAGCAGCCTGGACAGTATGGTTCAGCCCCAGCATTTT
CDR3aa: CASSLDSMVQPQHF

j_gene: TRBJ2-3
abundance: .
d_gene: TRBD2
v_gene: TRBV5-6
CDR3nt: TGTGCCAGCAGCCGTGCTAGCGGGGGGGCCATAGATACGCAGTATTTT
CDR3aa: CASSRASGGAIDTQYF

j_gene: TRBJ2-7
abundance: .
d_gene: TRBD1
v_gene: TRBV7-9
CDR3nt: TGTGCCAGCAGCCCACCTCAGGGGGCATACGAGCAGTACTTC
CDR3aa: CASSPPQGAYEQYF

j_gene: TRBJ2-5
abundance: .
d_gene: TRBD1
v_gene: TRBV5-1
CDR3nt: TGCGCCAGCAGCTTGGATCAGGGGGTCATCGAGACCCAGTACTTC
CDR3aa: CASSLDQGVIETQYF

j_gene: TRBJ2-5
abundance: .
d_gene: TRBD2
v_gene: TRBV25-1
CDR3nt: TGTGCCAGTTCTAGCGGAGGGTACCAAGCGGGCCAGTACTTC
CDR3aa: CASSSGGYQAGQYF